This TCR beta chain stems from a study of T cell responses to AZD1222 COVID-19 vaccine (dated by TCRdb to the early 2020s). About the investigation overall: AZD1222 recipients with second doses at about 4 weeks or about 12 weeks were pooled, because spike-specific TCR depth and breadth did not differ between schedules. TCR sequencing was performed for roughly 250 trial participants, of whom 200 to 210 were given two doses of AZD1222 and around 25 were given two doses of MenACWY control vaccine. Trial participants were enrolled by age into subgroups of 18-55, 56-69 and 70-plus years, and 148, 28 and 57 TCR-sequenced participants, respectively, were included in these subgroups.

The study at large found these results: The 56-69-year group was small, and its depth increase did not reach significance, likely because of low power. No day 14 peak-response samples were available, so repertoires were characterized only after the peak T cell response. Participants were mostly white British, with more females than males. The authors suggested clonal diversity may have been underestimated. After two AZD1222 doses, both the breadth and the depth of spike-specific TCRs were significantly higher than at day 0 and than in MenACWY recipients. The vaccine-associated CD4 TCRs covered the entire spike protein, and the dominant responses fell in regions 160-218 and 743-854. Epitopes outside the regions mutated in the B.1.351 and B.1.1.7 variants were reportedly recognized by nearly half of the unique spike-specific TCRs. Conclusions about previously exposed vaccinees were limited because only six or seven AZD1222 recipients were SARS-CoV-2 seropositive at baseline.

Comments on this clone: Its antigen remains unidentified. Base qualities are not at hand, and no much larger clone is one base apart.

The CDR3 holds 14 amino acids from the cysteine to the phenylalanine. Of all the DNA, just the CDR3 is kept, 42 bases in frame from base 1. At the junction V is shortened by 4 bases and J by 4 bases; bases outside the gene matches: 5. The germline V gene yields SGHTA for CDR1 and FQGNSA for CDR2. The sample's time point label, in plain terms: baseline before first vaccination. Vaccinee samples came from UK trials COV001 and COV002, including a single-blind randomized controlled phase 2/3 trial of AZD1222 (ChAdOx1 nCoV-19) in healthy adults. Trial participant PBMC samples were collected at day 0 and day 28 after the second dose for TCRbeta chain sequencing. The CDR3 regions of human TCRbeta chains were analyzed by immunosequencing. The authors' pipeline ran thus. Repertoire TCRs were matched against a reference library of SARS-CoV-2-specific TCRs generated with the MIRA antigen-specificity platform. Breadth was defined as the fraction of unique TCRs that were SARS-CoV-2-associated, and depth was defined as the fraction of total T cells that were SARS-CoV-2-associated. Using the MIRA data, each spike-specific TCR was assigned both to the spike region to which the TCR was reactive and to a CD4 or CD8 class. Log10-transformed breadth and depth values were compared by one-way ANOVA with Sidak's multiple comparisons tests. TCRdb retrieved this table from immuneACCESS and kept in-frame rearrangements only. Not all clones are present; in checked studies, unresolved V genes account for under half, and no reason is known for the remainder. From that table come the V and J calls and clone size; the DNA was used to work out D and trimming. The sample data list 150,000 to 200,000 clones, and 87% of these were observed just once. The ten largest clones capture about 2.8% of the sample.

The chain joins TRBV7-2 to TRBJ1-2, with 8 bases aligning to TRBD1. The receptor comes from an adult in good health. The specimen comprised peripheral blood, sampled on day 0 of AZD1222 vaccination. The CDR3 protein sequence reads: CASSYPTGVYGYTF. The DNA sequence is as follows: TGTGCCAGCAGCTACCCGACAGGGGTCTATGGCTACACCTTC.